A selection of T cell receptor beta chains follows, all from one sample in a study of blood T cells in healthy people across ages. Each CDR3 protein gets one entry after TCRdb re-called the 5' RACE reads with MiXCR. The sample holds 850,000 to 1,100,000 distinct CDR3 sequences, roughly two fifths seen once. What was sequenced was blood. The receptors shown here come from a man in his late teens or twenties in good health. CDR3s include the opening cysteine and the closing phenylalanine or tryptophan. The D gene is left open where the match is weak. Expanded clones are given a class, and other clones once, few, many or no size at all.

j_call | d_call | v_call | clone_size | cdr3_nt | cdr3_aa
TRBJ2-3 | TRBD2 | TRBV2 | few | TGTGCCAGCAGTGGACTAGCACCTAACACAGATACGCAGTATTTT | CASSGLAPNTDTQYF
TRBJ1-5 | - | TRBV5-1 | - | TGCGCCAGCAGCTTGTTACCCTGGGGCAATCAGCCCCAGCATTTT | CASSLLPWGNQPQHF
TRBJ2-5 | - | TRBV20-1 | - | TGCAGTGCTAGAGAGGCGGAGACCCAGTACTTC | CSAREAETQYF
TRBJ1-6 | - | TRBV20-1 | - | TGCAGTGCTAGGACCCTTCCGGGACTCAATAATTCACCCCTCCACTTT | CSARTLPGLNNSPLHF
TRBJ2-3 | - | TRBV7-2 | few | TGTGCCAGCAGCTTGTACAGGGTGATGACAGATACGCAGTATTTT | CASSLYRVMTDTQYF
TRBJ2-5 | TRBD2 | TRBV3-1 | - | TGTGCCAGCCTTTACTCTTCCGGGACTACGGAGACCCAGTACTTC | CASLYSSGTTETQYF
TRBJ2-7 | - | TRBV7-2 | many | TGTGCCAGCACCCCGTTGGCTAGCGTTTCCGAGCAGTACTTC | CASTPLASVSEQYF
TRBJ2-1 | - | TRBV25-1 | - | TGTGCCAGCAGTGAATCCGGCTCCTACAATGAGCAGTTCTTC | CASSESGSYNEQFF
TRBJ2-1 | TRBD2 | TRBV12-3/TRBV12-4 | few | TGTGCCAGCAGTTCGAGCGGGGGGGCGTTTGAGCAGTTCTTC | CASSSSGGAFEQFF
TRBJ1-4 | - | TRBV12-3/TRBV12-4 | few | TGTGCCAGCAGTTTAGTTTCCCGGGGGGCTCTGTTTTTT | CASSLVSRGALFF
TRBJ2-4 | TRBD1 | TRBV7-9 | - | TGTGCCAGCAGCTCACAATATGACAGGGTAACCAAAAACATTCAGTACTTC | CASSSQYDRVTKNIQYF
TRBJ2-7 | - | TRBV10-3 | few | TGTGCCATCAGTGACCGACGACAGGTCCACGAGCAGTACTTC | CAISDRRQVHEQYF
TRBJ1-1 | TRBD1 | TRBV7-9 | few | TGTGCCAGCAGCTTTAGCGGGGGACAGGGCGGATCTGAAGCTTTCTTT | CASSFSGGQGGSEAFF
TRBJ2-3 | - | TRBV20-1 | many | TGCAGTGCTAGAGCCGACGGCACAGATACGCAGTATTTT | CSARADGTDTQYF